This T cell receptor (beta chain) was profiled in a study of CD8+ T cells in alopecia areata. Study-wide context: Once tofacitinib had been taken for 6 to 18 months, 6 months off drug followed. Percent affected scalp area, the SALT score, rated treated patients' severity.

Trimming pared 5 bases from V and 7 bases from J, leaving 11 bases between. CDR1 SEHNR and CDR2 FQNEAQ come from the germline V gene (reference sequence). This CDR3 region has 13 residues. In each case, RNA was isolated and then reverse transcribed into cDNA as the sequencing template. Assay used: immunoSEQ multiplex PCR; TCRdb lists only in-frame clones, some missing. The table records fewer than 250,000 clones, 50% to 60% of them present only once. General study results and limits: Unlike in mice, where it was clearer, TCR sharing across patients was less clear, possibly HLA-related. Compared with normal scalp, lesional scalp had higher clonality and more expanded CD8+ clones.

Stated treatment: oral pan-JAK inhibitor, 5-10 mg twice daily. With respect to this clone: What it recognizes is unknown.

The material sequenced was CD4+ T cells sorted from blood, taken at week 4, from a patient treated with tofacitinib. The receptor was isolated from a human donor with alopecia areata. V usage is TRBV7-9 and J usage is TRBJ1-4; D remains unclear. DNA of the CDR3: TGTGCCAGCAGCCAGAAGAGACCTGAAAAACTGTTTTTT. It yields the protein CASSQKRPEKLFF.